This entry describes one T cell receptor beta chain. As yet, its antigen is unknown. These data are taken from a study of vaccination and CD4 T cells after COVID-19. The treatment denotes: roughly ten-day PBMC culture with coronavirus spike peptide pools or control peptides (ViraFEST assay). The unexposed donor gave CD4+ T cells before the COVID-19 pandemic (2011-2018). The researchers probed unexposed-donor CD4+ T cells with SARS-CoV-2 S/N and four cold-coronavirus spikes, cells permitting. Sequencing of the DNA from cultured CD4+ T cells was carried out with the Oncomine TCR Beta short-read assay. TCRdb reprocessed the PCR reads with MiXCR, giving one entry per CDR3 protein. In the table there are about 5,500 distinct CDR3 sequences, approximately 39% of which are singletons. The TCR comes from a human donor in good health. Sequenced material: CD4+ T cells from blood, cultured in vitro.

The CDR3 is CASSADTGPYGYTF. DNA of the CDR3: TGTGCCAGCAGCGCCGACACGGGACCCTATGGCTACACCTTC. V usage is TRBV12-3 or TRBV12-4 and J usage is TRBJ1-2, with a tentative D call TRBD1 (5 bases). This CDR3 spans 14 amino acids. V was pared by 6 bases and J by 4 bases, with 15 bases between.